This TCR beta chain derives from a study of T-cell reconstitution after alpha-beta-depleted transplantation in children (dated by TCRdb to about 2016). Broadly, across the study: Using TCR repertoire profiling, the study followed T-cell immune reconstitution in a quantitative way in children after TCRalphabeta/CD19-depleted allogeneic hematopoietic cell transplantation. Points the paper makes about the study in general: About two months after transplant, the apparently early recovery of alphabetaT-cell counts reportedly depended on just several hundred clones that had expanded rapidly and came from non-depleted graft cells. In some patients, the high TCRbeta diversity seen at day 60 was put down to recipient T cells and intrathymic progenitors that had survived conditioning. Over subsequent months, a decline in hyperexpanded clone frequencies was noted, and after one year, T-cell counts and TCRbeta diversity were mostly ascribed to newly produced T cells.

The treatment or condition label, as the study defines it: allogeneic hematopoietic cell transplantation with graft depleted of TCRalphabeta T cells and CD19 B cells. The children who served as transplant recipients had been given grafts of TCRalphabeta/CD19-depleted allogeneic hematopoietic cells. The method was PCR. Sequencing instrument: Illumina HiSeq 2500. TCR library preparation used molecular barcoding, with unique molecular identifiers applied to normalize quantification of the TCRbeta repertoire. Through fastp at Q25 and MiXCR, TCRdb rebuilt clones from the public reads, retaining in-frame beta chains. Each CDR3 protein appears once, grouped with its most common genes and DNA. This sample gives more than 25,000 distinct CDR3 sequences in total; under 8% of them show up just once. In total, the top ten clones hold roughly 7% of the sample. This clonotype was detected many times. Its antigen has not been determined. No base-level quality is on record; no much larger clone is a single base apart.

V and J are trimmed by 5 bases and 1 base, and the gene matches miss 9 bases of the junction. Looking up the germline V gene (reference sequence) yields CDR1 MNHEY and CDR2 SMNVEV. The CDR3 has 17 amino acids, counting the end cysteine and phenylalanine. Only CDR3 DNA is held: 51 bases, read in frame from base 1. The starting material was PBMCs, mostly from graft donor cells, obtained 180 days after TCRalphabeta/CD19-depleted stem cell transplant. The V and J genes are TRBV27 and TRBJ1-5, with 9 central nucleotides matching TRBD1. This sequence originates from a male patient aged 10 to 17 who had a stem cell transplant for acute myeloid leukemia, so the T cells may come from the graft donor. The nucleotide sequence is TGTGCCAGCAGTCGCACCGGGACAGGGAAAAGCAATCAGCCCCAGCATTTT. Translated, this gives CASSRTGTGKSNQPQHF.